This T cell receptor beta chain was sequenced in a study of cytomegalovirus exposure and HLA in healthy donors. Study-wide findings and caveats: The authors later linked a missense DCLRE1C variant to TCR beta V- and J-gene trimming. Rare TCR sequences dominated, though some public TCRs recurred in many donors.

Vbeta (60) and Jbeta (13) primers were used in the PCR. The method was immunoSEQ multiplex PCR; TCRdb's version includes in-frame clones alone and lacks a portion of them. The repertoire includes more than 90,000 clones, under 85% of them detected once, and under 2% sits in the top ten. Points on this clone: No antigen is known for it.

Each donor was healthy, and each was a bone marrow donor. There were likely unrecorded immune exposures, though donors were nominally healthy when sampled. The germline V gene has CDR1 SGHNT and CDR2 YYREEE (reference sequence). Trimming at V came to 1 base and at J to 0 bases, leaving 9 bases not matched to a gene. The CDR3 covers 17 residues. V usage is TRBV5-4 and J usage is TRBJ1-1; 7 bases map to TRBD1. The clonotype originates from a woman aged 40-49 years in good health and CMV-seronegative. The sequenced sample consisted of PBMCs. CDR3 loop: CASSLSPDRPMNTEAFF. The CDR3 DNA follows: TGTGCCAGCAGCTTGTCCCCGGACAGGCCTATGAACACTGAAGCTTTCTTT.